The subject of this entry is one TCR beta chain. Its specificity is not known. The data belong to a study of cytomegalovirus exposure and HLA in healthy donors. Study-level findings and limits: Available immune exposure information was restricted to CMV serostatus only. Despite most TCR sequences being rare, some public TCRs occurred in many donors. Per a prior analysis, the majority of TCR beta V segments were productive roughly 87% or roughly 30% of the time.

Germline trimming cut 10 bases from V and 7 bases from J; bases unmatched to any gene: 6. The length of the CDR3 is 13 residues. Germline assignment: CDR1 LNHDA and CDR2 SQIVND (reference sequence). Primers for the PCR totalled 60 Vbeta and 13 Jbeta. Clones were read by immunoSEQ multiplex PCR, and TCRdb kept only the in-frame ones, dropping some. The data contain about 210,000 clones, 82% of them singletons. The clonotype comes from a man aged 40-49 years in good health and CMV-seropositive. The sequencing sample was made of PBMCs. The chain has TRBV19 and TRBJ2-1; 11 bases are shared with TRBD2. CDR3 DNA: TGTGCCACCAGTATAGCGGGAGGGAATGAGCAGTTCTTC. It codes for CATSIAGGNEQFF.